This T cell receptor beta chain was observed in a study of quantifying T cell responses using KT2 cells (dated by TCRdb to the late 2010s). Looking at the study overall: RNA was DNase-treated and reverse transcribed with TCR alpha and beta constant-region primers, mostly using SuperScript III. Under optimum conditions, the efficiency of the T4 ligation step was estimated to be more than 9.5%. PCR2 was performed as a SYBR Green qPCR and was stopped at a predetermined fluorescence threshold so that over-amplification was avoided. Broad study findings and their caveats: Counts of KT2 alpha and beta sequences scaled linearly with input KT2 cell number over several orders of magnitude. The study did not include a side-by-side comparison of this pipeline with other TCR sequencing techniques. At very high KT2 spike-in numbers, detection of KT2 sequences reached saturation. KT2 sequences were detected down to the lowest spike-in tested, about one KT2 cell per 100,000 PBMC.

Known numbers of KT2, a T cell clone whose TCR had been sequenced previously, were spiked into unfractionated PBMC to test the sensitivity and accuracy of the pipeline. KT2 cells were mixed with a fixed number of PBMC to create a range of KT2-to-PBMC ratios. Only a few counts were recorded for this clonotype. Its antigen target is currently unknown. Per-base quality was not reported, and no clone a single base away is much larger than it. Libraries were constructed by UMI-ligation and nested PCR. A single-stranded oligonucleotide bearing the Illumina SP2 sequence and a UMI was ligated to the 3' end of the cDNA with T4 RNA ligase 1. PCR1 was run for 4 cycles (98 degrees C for 15 s, 69 degrees C for 30 s, 72 degrees C for 40 s), and an equimolar mix of RC1.1 and RC1.2, covering TRBC1 and TRBC2, was used as the beta primer. From PCR2 onward, TCR alpha and beta chains were processed separately, and sample indices and Illumina adaptors were added. The UMI, placed after an 8-base spacer, consisted of 12 random nucleotides arranged as two hexamers with a spacer between them. Libraries were sequenced on an Illumina MiSeq with v2 2x251 paired-end chemistry, typically 12 to 13 samples per run. To boost diversity, each sequencing library was supplemented with PhiX DNA at roughly 4.5-8%. The source study handled its data this way. The raw reads were converted into FASTQ with bcl2fastq and then demultiplexed by dual indices with Demultiplexor. V and J genes were assigned by Decombinator through tag matching that permitted a single base-pair mismatch. Using UMIs, Collapsinator corrected both sequencing errors and the frequency errors that come from PCR heterogeneity. CDR3Translator converted Decombinator identifiers to nucleotide sequence, translated to amino acids, and extracted CDR3 using C- and N-terminal motifs. Each distinct KT2 TCR was counted as a cluster of KT2 sequences sharing one unique molecular identifier. Using fastp at Q25 and MiXCR, TCRdb reprocessed the public reads and kept productive beta chains. Every CDR3 protein is listed once, alongside the most common genes and DNA of its rows. The V and J calls here are based on TCRdb, not the publication. This sample is represented by 39,000 or so distinct CDR3 sequences; over 15% of them were singletons. The leading ten clones occupy about 40% of the sample.

The junction shows trimming of 1 base on V and 4 bases on J, plus 10 bases between the germline ends. Spanning cysteine to phenylalanine, the CDR3 consists of 14 amino acids. CDR3 DNA only is kept here, 42 bases in frame from base 1. Based on the germline V gene, the CDR1 and CDR2 sequences are SGHNT and YENEEA. Sequenced: PBMCs spiked with cells of the T cell clone KT2. The chain was built from TRBV11-3 and TRBJ1-1, with a weak D call of TRBD1 (5 bases match). The receptor was isolated from a human donor. The DNA sequence is given as TGTGCCAGCAGCTTAGGGGGGGTCGGCACTGAAGCTTTCTTT. Translated, this is CASSLGGVGTEAFF.